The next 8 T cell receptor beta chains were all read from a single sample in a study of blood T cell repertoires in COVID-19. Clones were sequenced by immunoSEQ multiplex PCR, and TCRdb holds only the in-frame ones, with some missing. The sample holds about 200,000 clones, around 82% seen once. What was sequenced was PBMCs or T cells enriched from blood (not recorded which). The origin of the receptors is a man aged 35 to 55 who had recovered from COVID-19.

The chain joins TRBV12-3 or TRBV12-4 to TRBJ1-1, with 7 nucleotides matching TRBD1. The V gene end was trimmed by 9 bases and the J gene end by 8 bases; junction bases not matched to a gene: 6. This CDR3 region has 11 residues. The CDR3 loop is CASSRQGEAFF. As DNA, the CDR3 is TGTGCCAGTTCCCGACAGGGAGAAGCTTTCTTT.

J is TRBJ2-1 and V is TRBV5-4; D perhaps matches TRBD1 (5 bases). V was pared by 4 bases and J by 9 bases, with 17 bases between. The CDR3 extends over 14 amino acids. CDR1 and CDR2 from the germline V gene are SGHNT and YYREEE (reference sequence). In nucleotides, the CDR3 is TGTGCCAGCAGCATTAACAGGATCCGCAGTGAGCAGTTCTTC. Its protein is CASSINRIRSEQFF.

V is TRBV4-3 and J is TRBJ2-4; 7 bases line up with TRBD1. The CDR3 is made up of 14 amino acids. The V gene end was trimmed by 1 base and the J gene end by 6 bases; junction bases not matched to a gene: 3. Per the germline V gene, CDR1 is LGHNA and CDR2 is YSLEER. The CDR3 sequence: CASSQGTGLNIQYF. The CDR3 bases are TGCGCCAGCAGCCAAGGGACAGGTTTAAACATTCAGTACTTC.

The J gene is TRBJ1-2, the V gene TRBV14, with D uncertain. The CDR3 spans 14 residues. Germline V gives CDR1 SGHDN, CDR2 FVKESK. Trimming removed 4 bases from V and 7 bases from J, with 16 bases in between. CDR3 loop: CASSLDIRRTGYTF. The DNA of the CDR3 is TGTGCCAGCAGCCTTGACATCCGCCGAACTGGCTACACCTTC. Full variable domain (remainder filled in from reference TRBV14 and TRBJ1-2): EAGVTQFPSHSVIEKGQTVTLRCDPISGHDNLYWYRRVMGKEIKFLLHFVKESKQDESGMPNNRFLAERTGGTYSTLKVQPAELEDSGVYFCASSLDIRRTGYTFGSGTRLTVV.

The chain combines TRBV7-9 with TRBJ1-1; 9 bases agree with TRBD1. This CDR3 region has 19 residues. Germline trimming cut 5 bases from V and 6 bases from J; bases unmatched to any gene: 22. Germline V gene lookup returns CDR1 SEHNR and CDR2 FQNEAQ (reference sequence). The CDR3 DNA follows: TGTGCCAGCAGCATCTACCGTACAGGGGGCGCCGGGATAAGAGCTGAAGCTTTCTTT. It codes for CASSIYRTGGAGIRAEAFF.

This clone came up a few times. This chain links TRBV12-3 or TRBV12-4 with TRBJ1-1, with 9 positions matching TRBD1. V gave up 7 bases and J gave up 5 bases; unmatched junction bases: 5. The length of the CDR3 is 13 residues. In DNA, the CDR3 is TGTGCCAGCACCCCAGGACAGGGGACTGAAGCTTTCTTT. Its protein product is CASTPGQGTEAFF.

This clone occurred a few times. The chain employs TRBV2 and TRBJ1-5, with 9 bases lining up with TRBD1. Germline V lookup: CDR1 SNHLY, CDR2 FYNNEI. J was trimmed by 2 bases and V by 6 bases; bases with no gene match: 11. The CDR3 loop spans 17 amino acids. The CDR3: CASRSGQGYSGNQPQHF. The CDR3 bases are TGTGCCAGCAGGTCCGGACAGGGGTATTCCGGCAATCAGCCCCAGCATTTT.

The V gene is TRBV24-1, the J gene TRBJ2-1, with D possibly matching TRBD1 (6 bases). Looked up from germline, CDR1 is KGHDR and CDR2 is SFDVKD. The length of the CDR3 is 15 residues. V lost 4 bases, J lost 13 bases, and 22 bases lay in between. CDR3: CATSDPVTGQFPQFF. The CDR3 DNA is TGTGCCACCAGTGACCCGGTGACAGGCCAATTTCCCCAGTTCTTC.